A selection of T cell receptor beta chains follows, all from one sample in a study of T cells in Graves' hyperthyroidism and ophthalmopathy. TCRdb re-derived calls from the multiplex PCR reads in MiXCR, one entry per CDR3 protein. The table includes approximately 400,000 distinct CDR3 sequences, approximately 15% detected once. The sample was blood. The receptors shown here come from a woman aged 55 to 70 with Graves' hyperthyroidism. Each CDR3 is given with its conserved first and last residue. The D gene is left open where the match is weak. The size of a clone is reported for some rows only, either as once, few or many, or as a class for expanded clones.

V: TRBV7-2
size: -
J: TRBJ2-7
D: -
CDR3: CASSLARGGRTGEQYF
DNA: TGTGCCAGCAGCTTAGCGCGGGGTGGCAGGACTGGCGAGCAGTACTTC

V: TRBV20-1
size: -
J: TRBJ2-1
D: -
CDR3: CSARDPAVSYNEQFF
DNA: TGCAGTGCTAGAGATCCGGCGGTGTCCTACAATGAGCAGTTCTTC

V: TRBV2
size: many
J: TRBJ2-5
D: -
CDR3: CASSQEQETQYF
DNA: TGTGCCAGCAGTCAGGAGCAAGAGACCCAGTACTTC

V: TRBV7-9
size: few
J: TRBJ1-1
D: -
CDR3: CASSLESAFF
DNA: TGTGCCAGCAGCTTGGAGTCGGCTTTCTTT

V: TRBV29-1
size: few
J: TRBJ2-2
D: -
CDR3: CSGQQGSGELFF
DNA: TGCAGCGGCCAGCAGGGCTCCGGGGAGCTGTTTTTT

V: TRBV5-6
size: -
J: TRBJ1-1
D: -
CDR3: CASSLALTGTEAFF
DNA: TGTGCCAGCAGCTTGGCTTTGACAGGCACTGAAGCTTTCTTT

V: TRBV12-3/TRBV12-4
size: -
J: TRBJ2-1
D: TRBD2
CDR3: CASRLTLAGFYNEQFF
DNA: TGTGCCAGCAGGTTAACACTAGCGGGCTTCTACAATGAGCAGTTCTTC

V: TRBV27
size: many
J: TRBJ1-5
D: TRBD1
CDR3: CASSSRDRENQPQHF
DNA: TGTGCCAGCAGTTCCCGGGACAGGGAAAATCAGCCCCAGCATTTT

V: TRBV20-1
size: many
J: TRBJ2-1
D: TRBD2
CDR3: CSARDQAGVSYNEQFF
DNA: TGCAGTGCTAGAGATCAAGCGGGGGTATCCTACAATGAGCAGTTCTTC

V: TRBV19
size: -
J: TRBJ1-5
D: -
CDR3: CASSRTDNSNQPQHF
DNA: TGTGCCAGTAGTAGGACAGACAATAGCAATCAGCCCCAGCATTTT

V: TRBV12-3/TRBV12-4
size: few
J: TRBJ1-2
D: -
CDR3: CATRKAGFLYGYTF
DNA: TGTGCCACGCGGAAGGCAGGGTTCCTCTATGGCTACACCTTC

V: TRBV24-1
size: -
J: TRBJ1-5
D: -
CDR3: CATSDSASRGSNQPQHF
DNA: TGTGCCACCAGTGATTCCGCCTCTCGTGGATCAAATCAGCCCCAGCATTTT

V: TRBV12-3/TRBV12-4
size: -
J: TRBJ1-4
D: -
CDR3: CASSRDTRGEKLFF
DNA: TGTGCCAGCAGTCGGGACACCAGAGGGGAAAAACTGTTTTTT

V: TRBV11-3
size: many
J: TRBJ2-2
D: -
CDR3: CASSLYGSGELFF
DNA: TGTGCCAGCAGCCTTTATGGGAGCGGGGAGCTGTTTTTT

V: TRBV6-1
size: many
J: TRBJ1-2
D: TRBD1
CDR3: CASSSGKGQGALGGYTF
DNA: TGTGCCAGCAGTTCCGGAAAGGGACAGGGGGCGCTCGGTGGCTACACCTTC

V: TRBV24-1
size: few
J: TRBJ2-3
D: TRBD2
CDR3: CATSAVAGGGTDTQYF
DNA: TGTGCCACCAGTGCCGTAGCGGGAGGCGGCACAGATACGCAGTATTTT

V: TRBV5-1
size: many
J: TRBJ2-1
D: TRBD2
CDR3: CASSLVVAGRNPYNEQFF
DNA: TGCGCCAGCAGCTTGGTCGTAGCGGGAAGGAACCCCTACAATGAGCAGTTCTTC

V: TRBV7-9
size: few
J: TRBJ2-7
D: -
CDR3: CVSSSVGSSYEQYF
DNA: TGTGTCAGCAGCTCCGTAGGGAGCTCCTACGAGCAGTACTTC

V: TRBV6-5
size: many
J: TRBJ2-7
D: -
CDR3: CASSYSQGTGYEQYF
DNA: TGTGCCAGCAGTTACTCACAAGGCACGGGGTACGAGCAGTACTTC

V: TRBV20-1
size: many
J: TRBJ2-7
D: -
CDR3: CSARAGGGEQYF
DNA: TGCAGTGCGCGGGCAGGAGGTGGGGAGCAGTACTTC

V: TRBV2
size: -
J: TRBJ1-1
D: TRBD1
CDR3: CASRRTGGFTEAFF
DNA: TGTGCCAGCAGGAGGACAGGGGGCTTCACTGAAGCTTTCTTT

V: TRBV20-1
size: few
J: TRBJ2-3
D: -
CDR3: CSARGTRATDTQYF
DNA: TGCAGTGCTAGAGGGACGAGGGCCACAGATACGCAGTATTTT

V: TRBV2
size: many
J: TRBJ2-5
D: -
CDR3: CASTVEGQIETQYF
DNA: TGTGCCAGCACCGTAGAAGGACAGATCGAGACCCAGTACTTC

V: TRBV30
size: few
J: TRBJ1-4
D: -
CDR3: CAWSVWGSNEKLFF
DNA: TGTGCCTGGAGTGTTTGGGGATCTAATGAAAAACTGTTTTTT

V: TRBV11-2
size: once
J: TRBJ2-3
D: TRBD2
CDR3: CASSFNSGETDTQYF
DNA: TGTGCCAGCAGCTTCAATAGCGGGGAGACAGATACGCAGTATTTT

V: TRBV20-1
size: -
J: TRBJ2-3
D: -
CDR3: CSARDQGLGTDTQYF
DNA: TGCAGTGCTAGAGATCAGGGCCTGGGCACAGATACGCAGTATTTT

V: TRBV4-1
size: few
J: TRBJ2-7
D: -
CDR3: CASSQGGRQVDGEQYF
DNA: TGCGCCAGCAGCCAAGGGGGTCGGCAGGTAGACGGCGAGCAGTACTTC

V: TRBV11-2
size: many
J: TRBJ2-2
D: -
CDR3: CASSLAQNTGELFF
DNA: TGTGCCAGCAGCTTAGCCCAGAACACCGGGGAGCTGTTTTTT

V: TRBV2
size: many
J: TRBJ2-5
D: -
CDR3: CASSEDPLAETQYF
DNA: TGTGCCAGCAGTGAAGACCCACTGGCGGAGACCCAGTACTTC

V: TRBV27
size: -
J: TRBJ2-7
D: TRBD1
CDR3: CASSFGTGSEQYF
DNA: TGTGCCAGCAGTTTCGGGACAGGCTCCGAGCAGTACTTC

V: TRBV12-3/TRBV12-4
size: few
J: TRBJ1-6
D: -
CDR3: CASSFGYSPLHF
DNA: TGTGCCAGCAGTTTTGGGTATTCACCCCTCCACTTT

V: TRBV18
size: many
J: TRBJ2-5
D: -
CDR3: CASSPRARETQYF
DNA: TGTGCCAGCTCCCCCCGGGCGCGGGAGACCCAGTACTTC

V: TRBV30
size: many
J: TRBJ2-7
D: TRBD2
CDR3: CAWRGKGLAGYEQYF
DNA: TGTGCCTGGAGAGGGAAGGGACTAGCGGGATACGAGCAGTACTTC

V: TRBV6-1
size: -
J: TRBJ2-3
D: -
CDR3: CASRGYGVFTDTQYF
DNA: TGTGCCAGCAGGGGGTATGGTGTCTTCACAGATACGCAGTATTTT

V: TRBV7-3
size: few
J: TRBJ1-1
D: -
CDR3: CASSLLRQMNTEALF
DNA: TGTGCCAGCAGCTTACTGCGACAGATGAACACTGAAGCTCTCTTT

V: TRBV10-3
size: -
J: TRBJ2-1
D: TRBD2
CDR3: CAISSGREAYNEQFF
DNA: TGTGCCATCAGTTCAGGACGGGAGGCCTACAATGAGCAGTTCTTC

V: TRBV4-2
size: -
J: TRBJ2-2
D: -
CDR3: CASSQVASGELFF
DNA: TGTGCCAGCAGCCAAGTCGCGTCCGGGGAGCTGTTTTTT

V: TRBV28
size: many
J: TRBJ2-7
D: TRBD2
CDR3: CASIPGGSTYEQYF
DNA: TGTGCCAGCATCCCGGGGGGATCTACCTACGAGCAGTACTTC

V: TRBV19
size: -
J: TRBJ2-1
D: -
CDR3: CASSIPRSYNEQFF
DNA: TGTGCCAGTAGTATTCCCCGCTCCTACAATGAGCAGTTCTTC

V: TRBV20-1
size: many
J: TRBJ2-7
D: TRBD2
CDR3: CSASGAPERGTYEQYF
DNA: TGCAGTGCTAGTGGGGCTCCGGAGCGGGGGACCTACGAGCAGTACTTC

V: TRBV10-3
size: -
J: TRBJ1-1
D: TRBD1
CDR3: CAISQQGAGTEAFF
DNA: TGTGCCATCAGCCAACAGGGGGCTGGCACTGAAGCTTTCTTT

V: TRBV18
size: many
J: TRBJ2-1
D: -
CDR3: CASSPRDRLLSSYNEQFF
DNA: TGTGCCAGCTCACCACGCGACAGGCTACTGAGCTCCTACAATGAGCAGTTCTTC

V: TRBV18
size: many
J: TRBJ1-1
D: TRBD1
CDR3: CASSPPGGAGTEVFF
DNA: TGTGCCAGCTCACCACCAGGGGGCGCGGGAACTGAAGTTTTCTTT

V: TRBV2
size: many
J: TRBJ2-5
D: TRBD1
CDR3: CASTMDRGAETQYF
DNA: TGTGCCAGCACCATGGACAGGGGTGCCGAGACCCAGTACTTC

V: TRBV6-1
size: many
J: TRBJ2-3
D: -
CDR3: CASWRSDRTDTQYF
DNA: TGTGCCAGTTGGAGGAGCGACCGCACAGATACGCAGTATTTT

V: TRBV6-5
size: few
J: TRBJ2-7
D: TRBD2
CDR3: CASSYSSLLARTYEQYF
DNA: TGTGCCAGCAGTTACTCGTCTTTACTAGCGCGAACCTACGAGCAGTACTTC

V: TRBV24-1
size: many
J: TRBJ1-2
D: -
CDR3: CATSGGSGHDYGYTF
DNA: TGTGCCACCAGTGGGGGTTCGGGGCACGACTATGGCTACACCTTC

V: TRBV11-2
size: many
J: TRBJ1-6
D: -
CDR3: CASSTRAFSEALHF
DNA: TGTGCCAGCAGCACCCGGGCCTTTTCCGAGGCCCTCCACTTT

V: TRBV6-1
size: -
J: TRBJ1-6
D: TRBD1
CDR3: CASSLYDRGRSPLHF
DNA: TGTGCCAGCAGTCTTTACGACAGGGGACGGTCACCCCTCCACTTT

V: TRBV30
size: many
J: TRBJ2-2
D: -
CDR3: CAWDIGLNTGELFF
DNA: TGTGCCTGGGACATAGGACTAAACACCGGGGAGCTGTTTTTT

V: TRBV25-1
size: few
J: TRBJ2-5
D: -
CDR3: CASSGLEWETQYF
DNA: TGTGCCAGCAGTGGACTAGAGTGGGAGACCCAGTACTTC

V: TRBV3-1
size: many
J: TRBJ2-6
D: -
CDR3: CASSDGPRVLTF
DNA: TGTGCCAGCAGCGACGGACCCCGGGTCCTGACTTTC

V: TRBV12-3/TRBV12-4
size: many
J: TRBJ1-4
D: -
CDR3: CASSLDEKLFF
DNA: TGTGCCAGCAGTTTAGATGAAAAACTGTTTTTT

V: TRBV30
size: few
J: TRBJ1-1
D: -
CDR3: CAWSAQGNTEAFF
DNA: TGTGCCTGGAGTGCGCAGGGGAACACTGAAGCTTTCTTT

V: TRBV12-3/TRBV12-4
size: many
J: TRBJ2-4
D: TRBD1
CDR3: CASSLGQGRGDIQYF
DNA: TGTGCCAGCAGTTTAGGACAGGGGAGAGGGGACATTCAGTACTTC

V: TRBV3-1
size: many
J: TRBJ2-1
D: -
CDR3: CASMLRGGGGNEQFF
DNA: TGTGCCAGCATGTTACGGGGAGGGGGGGGTAATGAGCAGTTCTTC

V: TRBV5-1
size: many
J: TRBJ2-3
D: TRBD2
CDR3: CASSLRGRGSDTQYF
DNA: TGCGCCAGCAGCTTGCGCGGGAGGGGGTCAGATACGCAGTATTTT

V: TRBV12-3/TRBV12-4
size: -
J: TRBJ1-2
D: -
CDR3: CASSKGQPEIF
DNA: TGTGCCAGCAGCAAAGGACAGCCGGAGATCTTC

V: TRBV12-3/TRBV12-4
size: many
J: TRBJ1-5
D: TRBD1
CDR3: CASSSGGATYSNQPQHF
DNA: TGTGCCAGCAGTTCAGGGGGCGCGACATATAGCAATCAGCCCCAGCATTTT